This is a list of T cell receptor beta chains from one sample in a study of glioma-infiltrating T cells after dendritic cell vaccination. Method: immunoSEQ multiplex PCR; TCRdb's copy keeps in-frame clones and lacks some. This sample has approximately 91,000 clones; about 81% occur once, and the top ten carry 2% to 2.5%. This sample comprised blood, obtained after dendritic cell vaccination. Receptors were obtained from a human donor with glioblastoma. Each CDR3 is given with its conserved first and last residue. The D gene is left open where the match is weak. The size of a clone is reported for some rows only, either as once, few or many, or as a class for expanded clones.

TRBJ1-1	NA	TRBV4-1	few	CASSQAGMNTEAFF	TGCGCCAGCAGCCAGGCAGGGATGAACACTGAAGCTTTCTTT
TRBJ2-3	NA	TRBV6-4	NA	CASSERLDTDTQYF	TGTGCCAGCAGTGAACGACTAGACACAGATACGCAGTATTTT
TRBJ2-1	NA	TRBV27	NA	CASSSDRMSSYNEQFF	TGTGCCAGCAGTTCTGACAGGATGAGCTCCTACAATGAGCAGTTCTTC
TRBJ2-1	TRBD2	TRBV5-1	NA	CASSSGGGSDNEQFF	TGCGCCAGCAGCTCCGGGGGGGGAAGCGACAATGAGCAGTTCTTC
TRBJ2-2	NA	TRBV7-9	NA	CASSFMEGAYTGELFF	TGTGCCAGCAGCTTTATGGAGGGGGCCTACACCGGGGAGCTGTTTTTT
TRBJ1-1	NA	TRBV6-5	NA	CASSTGRANTEAFF	TGTGCCAGCAGTACGGGCAGGGCGAACACTGAAGCTTTCTTT
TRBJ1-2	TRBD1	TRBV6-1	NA	CASSGGDRVPSSYGYTF	TGTGCCAGCAGTGGAGGGGACAGGGTCCCTTCCTCCTATGGCTACACCTTC
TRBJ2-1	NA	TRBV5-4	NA	CASSFGGSSYNEQFF	TGTGCCAGCAGCTTCGGCGGCAGCTCCTACAATGAGCAGTTCTTC
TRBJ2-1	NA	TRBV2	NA	CASSDVGDEQFF	TGTGCCAGCAGTGATGTGGGCGATGAGCAGTTCTTC
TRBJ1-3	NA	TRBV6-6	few	CASSSGGGSGGNTIYF	TGTGCCAGCAGTTCGGGGGGAGGCTCTGGTGGAAACACCATATATTTT
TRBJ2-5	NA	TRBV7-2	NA	CASSLAQNRETQYF	TGTGCCAGCAGCTTAGCGCAGAATCGAGAGACCCAGTACTTC
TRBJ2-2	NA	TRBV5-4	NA	CASSPPPGSPGELFF	TGTGCCAGCAGTCCTCCCCCGGGAAGCCCCGGGGAGCTGTTTTTT
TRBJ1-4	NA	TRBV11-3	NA	CASSDTRGGKLFF	TGTGCCAGCAGCGACACACGAGGGGGAAAACTGTTTTTT
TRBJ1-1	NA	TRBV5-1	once	CASSSTQGELNTEAFF	TGCGCCAGCAGCTCAACACAGGGAGAGCTGAACACTGAAGCTTTCTTT
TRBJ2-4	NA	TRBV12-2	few	CASRLGWGLAGFGAKNIQYF	TGTGCAAGTCGCTTAGGCTGGGGACTAGCGGGATTCGGCGCCAAAAACATTCAGTACTTC
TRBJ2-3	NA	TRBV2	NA	CASSPDNGDTQYF	TGTGCCAGCAGCCCCGACAACGGAGATACGCAGTATTTT
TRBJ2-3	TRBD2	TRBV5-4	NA	CASSLSWTSGSTDTQYF	TGTGCCAGCAGCTTGTCGTGGACTAGCGGTAGCACAGATACGCAGTATTTT
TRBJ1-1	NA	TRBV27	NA	CASSFWTATANLNTEAFF	TGTGCCAGCAGTTTCTGGACAGCGACGGCAAACCTGAACACTGAAGCTTTCTTT
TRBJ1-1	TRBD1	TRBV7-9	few	CASSLEDREYTEAFF	TGTGCCAGCAGCTTAGAGGACAGGGAGTACACTGAAGCTTTCTTT
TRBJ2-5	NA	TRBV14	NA	CASSPRASVGETQYF	TGTGCCAGCAGCCCCAGGGCTAGCGTCGGGGAGACCCAGTACTTC
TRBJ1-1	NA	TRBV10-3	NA	CAIRGQGNTEAFF	TGTGCCATCAGGGGTCAGGGGAACACTGAAGCTTTCTTT
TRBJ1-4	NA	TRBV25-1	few	CASSGDTSNEKLFF	TGTGCCAGCAGTGGGGACACCTCTAATGAAAAACTGTTTTTT
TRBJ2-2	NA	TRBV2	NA	CASSETHSVGELFF	TGTGCCAGCAGTGAAACGCATTCGGTCGGGGAGCTGTTTTTT
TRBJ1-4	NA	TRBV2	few	CASSEDSRNEKLFF	TGTGCCAGCAGTGAAGACAGCCGTAATGAAAAACTGTTTTTT
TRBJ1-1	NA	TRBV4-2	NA	CASSQDHAREDTEAFF	TGTGCCAGCAGCCAAGATCATGCCAGGGAGGACACTGAAGCTTTCTTT
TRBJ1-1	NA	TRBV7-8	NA	CASSLSFPLAMNTEAFF	TGTGCCAGCAGCTTATCCTTCCCCTTAGCTATGAACACTGAAGCTTTCTTT
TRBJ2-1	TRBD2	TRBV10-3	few	CAISDRGLAGERGNEQFF	TGTGCCATCAGTGATAGGGGACTAGCGGGAGAGCGAGGCAATGAGCAGTTCTTC
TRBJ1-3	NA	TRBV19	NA	CASSPTGVTSGNTIYF	TGTGCCAGTAGTCCGACAGGCGTTACCTCTGGAAACACCATATATTTT
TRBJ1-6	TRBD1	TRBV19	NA	CASRPGQVVNSPLHF	TGTGCCAGTAGGCCGGGACAGGTAGTCAATTCACCCCTCCACTTT
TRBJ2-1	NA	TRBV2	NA	CASRVAAYNEQFF	TGTGCCAGCAGGGTAGCAGCATACAATGAGCAGTTCTTC
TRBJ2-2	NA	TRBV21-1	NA	CASATGERDGELFF	TGTGCCAGCGCCACAGGGGAACGCGACGGGGAGCTGTTTTTT
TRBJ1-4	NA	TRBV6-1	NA	CASRGGAKANEKLFF	TGTGCCAGCAGGGGGGGGGCGAAAGCTAATGAAAAACTGTTTTTT
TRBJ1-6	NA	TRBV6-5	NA	CASSYSRTASNSPLHF	TGTGCCAGCAGTTACTCGCGGACAGCGTCTAATTCACCCCTCCACTTT
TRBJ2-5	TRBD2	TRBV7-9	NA	CASSFGGEYETQYF	TGTGCCAGCAGTTTCGGGGGGGAGTACGAGACCCAGTACTTC
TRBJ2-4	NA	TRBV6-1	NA	CASSPGNLAKNIQYF	TGTGCCAGCAGTCCAGGGAATCTAGCCAAAAACATTCAGTACTTC
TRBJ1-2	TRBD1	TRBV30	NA	CAWSVQTGLGYTF	TGTGCCTGGAGTGTCCAGACAGGGCTCGGCTACACCTTC
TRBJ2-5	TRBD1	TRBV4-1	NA	CASSYSDRVETQYF	TGCGCCAGCAGCTATTCGGACAGGGTCGAGACCCAGTACTTC
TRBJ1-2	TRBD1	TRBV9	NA	CASSGSLDRAASSYGYTF	TGTGCCAGCAGTGGAAGCCTAGACAGGGCCGCCTCTAGCTATGGCTACACCTTC
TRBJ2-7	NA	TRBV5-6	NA	CASSFVQGPEQYF	TGTGCCAGCAGCTTCGTACAGGGCCCCGAGCAGTACTTC
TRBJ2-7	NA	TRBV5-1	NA	CASSMGAALVEQYF	TGCGCCAGCAGTATGGGGGCAGCTCTGGTTGAGCAGTACTTC
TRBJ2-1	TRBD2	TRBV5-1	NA	CASSTDSGGGNNEQFF	TGCGCCAGCAGCACGGATAGCGGGGGGGGGAACAATGAGCAGTTCTTC
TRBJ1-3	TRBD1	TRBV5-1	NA	CASSLTTGGAGNTIYF	TGCGCCAGCAGCTTAACTACAGGGGGCGCTGGAAACACCATATATTTT
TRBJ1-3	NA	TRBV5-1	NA	CASSFRGELGNTIYF	TGCGCCAGCAGCTTTCGGGGTGAACTTGGAAACACCATATATTTT
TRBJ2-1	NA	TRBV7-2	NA	CASSLITGEQFF	TGTGCCAGCAGCCTCATTACGGGTGAGCAGTTCTTC
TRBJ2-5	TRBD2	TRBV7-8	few	CASSLAASGHQETQYF	TGTGCCAGCAGCTTAGCGGCTAGCGGGCACCAAGAGACCCAGTACTTC
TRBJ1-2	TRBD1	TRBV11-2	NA	CASSYNRGEGPGYTF	TGTGCCAGCAGTTATAACAGGGGCGAGGGGCCTGGCTACACCTTC
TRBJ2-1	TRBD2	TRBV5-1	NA	CASSSTSGAHNEQFF	TGCGCCAGCAGCTCGACTAGCGGGGCTCACAATGAGCAGTTCTTC
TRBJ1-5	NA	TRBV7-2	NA	CASSLVAGENQPQHF	TGTGCCAGCAGCTTAGTGGCAGGGGAAAATCAGCCCCAGCATTTT